This is a list of T cell receptor beta chains from one sample in a study of shared clonotypes between healthy human individuals. TCRdb's table, derived via immunoSEQ multiplex PCR, lists solely in-frame clones and lacks some. Of millions of clones listed, over 85% are singletons. Sequenced material: naive CD8+ T cells sorted from blood. The origin of the receptors is a man between 18 and 29 years old in good health. Both conserved end residues are part of each CDR3. A D gene is named only where the DNA matches it firmly. Expanded clones are given a class, and other clones once, few, many or no size at all.

abundance,d_gene,len,j_gene,v_gene,CDR3aa,CDR3nt
-,-,17,TRBJ2-7,TRBV19,CASSIEGHQTGAYEQYF,TGTGCCAGTAGTATAGAAGGGCACCAGACAGGCGCCTACGAGCAGTACTTC
-,-,14,TRBJ2-7,TRBV2,CASRSVLGANEQYF,TGTGCCAGCAGGAGTGTTCTAGGGGCCAACGAGCAGTACTTC
-,-,14,TRBJ2-7,TRBV11-3,CASSLAGASYEQYF,TGTGCCAGCAGCTTAGCGGGGGCCTCCTACGAGCAGTACTTC
-,-,14,TRBJ1-6,TRBV28,CASSQAFYNSPLHF,TGTGCCAGCAGTCAGGCATTCTATAATTCACCCCTCCACTTT
-,-,14,TRBJ2-3,TRBV6-6,CASSYAGAPDTQYF,TGTGCCAGCAGTTACGCTGGGGCACCAGATACGCAGTATTTT
-,TRBD2,16,TRBJ2-3,TRBV25-1,CASNSGREREADTQYF,TGTGCCAGCAATAGCGGGAGGGAAAGGGAGGCAGATACGCAGTATTTT
-,TRBD1,16,TRBJ1-1,TRBV5-1,CASSWRQGSAGTEAFF,TGCGCCAGCAGCTGGAGACAGGGTTCTGCTGGCACTGAAGCTTTCTTT
-,-,14,TRBJ2-1,TRBV27,CASSRDSPADEQFF,TGTGCCAGCAGTCGGGACTCCCCAGCTGATGAGCAGTTCTTC
-,-,14,TRBJ1-1,TRBV7-2,CASSFLEGNTEAFF,TGTGCCAGCAGCTTCCTCGAGGGGAACACTGAAGCTTTCTTT
once,TRBD2,14,TRBJ2-7,TRBV7-7,CASSLALASHEQYF,TGTGCTAGCAGCTTAGCACTAGCGTCCCACGAGCAGTACTTC
-,TRBD2,16,TRBJ2-5,TRBV29-1,CSVEGFSGALGETQYF,TGCAGCGTTGAAGGATTTAGCGGGGCCTTGGGGGAGACCCAGTACTTC
-,-,13,TRBJ1-1,TRBV7-8,CASSLDPNTEAFF,TGTGCCAGCAGCTTAGATCCTAACACTGAAGCTTTCTTT
-,-,14,TRBJ2-4,TRBV7-9,CASSPPVEGNIQYF,TGTGCCAGCAGCCCCCCCGTGGAGGGAAACATTCAGTACTTC
-,-,14,TRBJ2-5,TRBV9,CASSAGTLQETQYF,TGTGCCAGCAGCGCTGGGACACTCCAAGAGACCCAGTACTTC
-,-,15,TRBJ2-5,TRBV7-6,CASSPQDLSMETQYF,TGTGCCAGCAGCCCGCAGGACCTATCTATGGAGACCCAGTACTTC
-,TRBD1,15,TRBJ2-7,TRBV15,CATSRAPGQTYEQYF,TGTGCCACCAGCAGAGCACCGGGACAGACCTACGAGCAGTACTTC
-,-,15,TRBJ2-1,TRBV4-3,CASSQSGLSYNEQFF,TGCGCCAGCAGTCAATCGGGACTTTCCTACAATGAGCAGTTCTTC
-,-,17,TRBJ1-3,TRBV5-1,CASSFPFWDISGNTIYF,TGCGCCAGCAGCTTCCCATTTTGGGACATCAGCGGAAACACCATATATTTT
once,-,13,TRBJ2-2,TRBV27,CASSTSGTGELFF,TGTGCCAGCAGTACCTCTGGAACCGGGGAGCTGTTTTTT
-,TRBD2,17,TRBJ2-5,TRBV7-8,CASSWGLAGGFVETQYF,TGTGCCAGCAGCTGGGGACTAGCGGGGGGGTTTGTAGAGACCCAGTACTTC
few,TRBD2,15,TRBJ2-1,TRBV4-1,CASSLTSGGAGEQFF,TGCGCCAGCAGCCTGACTAGCGGGGGGGCCGGTGAGCAGTTCTTC
-,-,17,TRBJ1-6,TRBV7-9,CASSLAERLDWDSPLHF,TGTGCCAGCAGCTTAGCTGAACGCCTCGATTGGGATTCACCCCTCCACTTT
-,TRBD1,14,TRBJ2-7,TRBV6-1,CASSMLGQGYEQYF,TGTGCCAGCAGTATGTTGGGACAGGGCTACGAGCAGTACTTC
-,-,15,TRBJ1-2,TRBV6-5,CASSVLQGVSYGYTF,TGTGCCAGCAGTGTCCTACAGGGCGTGAGCTATGGCTACACCTTC
once,-,14,TRBJ2-1,TRBV9,CASSAWDAGDEQFF,TGTGCCAGCAGCGCCTGGGACGCTGGCGATGAGCAGTTCTTC
-,-,15,TRBJ2-5,TRBV30,CAWSVGAGARETQYF,TGTGCCTGGAGTGTGGGGGCGGGAGCCCGGGAGACCCAGTACTTC
-,-,15,TRBJ1-4,TRBV2,CASSERAALIEKLFF,TGTGCCAGCAGTGAGAGGGCAGCACTGATTGAAAAACTGTTTTTT
-,TRBD2,16,TRBJ2-1,TRBV7-9,CASSLASGSSYNEQFF,TGTGCCAGCAGCTTAGCTAGCGGGAGCTCCTACAATGAGCAGTTCTTC
-,-,14,TRBJ2-7,TRBV7-6,CASSSTGTRYEQYF,TGTGCCAGCAGCTCGACCGGGACTCGCTACGAGCAGTACTTC
-,-,11,TRBJ1-1,TRBV2,CASIGFTEAFF,TGTGCCAGCATCGGCTTCACTGAAGCTTTCTTT
-,-,13,TRBJ1-1,TRBV5-1,CASSLKGGTEAFF,TGCGCCAGCAGCTTGAAGGGAGGCACTGAAGCTTTCTTT
-,-,14,TRBJ2-7,TRBV9,CASSVGGDSYEQYF,TGTGCCAGCAGCGTAGGAGGGGATTCCTACGAGCAGTACTTC
once,-,14,TRBJ2-1,TRBV10-2,CASGDSSPYNEQFF,TGCGCCAGTGGGGACTCTAGCCCCTACAATGAGCAGTTCTTC
-,TRBD1,15,TRBJ1-5,TRBV7-9,CASSFGEQGTQPQHF,TGTGCCAGCAGCTTTGGAGAACAGGGGACTCAGCCCCAGCATTTT
-,-,11,TRBJ2-7,TRBV5-5,CASSLYYEQYF,TGTGCCAGCAGCTTGTACTACGAGCAGTACTTC
-,-,14,TRBJ1-2,TRBV4-1,CASSPRRTIYGYTF,TGCGCCAGCAGCCCCCGACGGACGATCTATGGCTACACCTTC
-,-,12,TRBJ1-2,TRBV29-1,CSVGMANYGYTF,TGCAGCGTTGGAATGGCGAACTATGGCTACACCTTC
-,-,13,TRBJ2-2,TRBV10-2,CASSESSAGELFF,TGCGCCAGCAGTGAGTCAAGTGCCGGGGAGCTGTTTTTT
-,-,16,TRBJ2-7,TRBV4-1,CASSQGAGSGHYEQYF,TGCGCCAGCAGCCAAGGCGCTGGTTCGGGGCACTACGAGCAGTACTTC
-,-,14,TRBJ1-6,TRBV30,CAWSVLTGNSPLHF,TGTGCCTGGAGTGTTCTTACGGGGAATTCACCCCTCCACTTT
-,-,15,TRBJ1-6,TRBV6-1,CASSDSTGFYSPLHF,TGTGCCAGCAGTGACTCGACAGGTTTTTATTCACCCCTCCACTTT
-,-,15,TRBJ2-2,TRBV7-2,CASSPRSSNTGELFF,TGTGCCAGCAGCCCCCGGTCCTCGAACACCGGGGAGCTGTTTTTT
-,-,14,TRBJ2-1,TRBV13,CASSPAASSNEQFF,TGTGCCAGCAGCCCCGCGGCGTCTAGCAATGAGCAGTTCTTC
-,-,13,TRBJ1-2,TRBV9,CASNLQGPYGYTF,TGTGCCAGCAACCTACAGGGACCCTATGGCTACACCTTC
-,TRBD1,15,TRBJ1-5,TRBV6-1,CASSEWGQGSQPQHF,TGTGCCAGCAGTGAATGGGGACAGGGGAGTCAGCCCCAGCATTTT
-,-,14,TRBJ2-3,TRBV6-1,CASSVPGALDTQYF,TGTGCCAGCAGTGTTCCAGGGGCTTTAGATACGCAGTATTTT
-,TRBD1,14,TRBJ1-4,TRBV6-6,CASSYWDRGEKLFF,TGTGCCAGCAGTTATTGGGACAGGGGGGAAAAACTGTTTTTT
once,TRBD2,14,TRBJ2-2,TRBV6-5,CASSLGTTTGELFF,TGTGCCAGCAGCCTCGGGACTACCACCGGGGAGCTGTTTTTT
-,TRBD2,19,TRBJ2-3,TRBV7-9,CASSPRASGRRTSTDTQYF,TGTGCCAGCAGCCCGCGAGCTAGCGGGAGACGAACCAGCACAGATACGCAGTATTTT